This TCR beta chain was observed in a study of spatial heterogeneity in lung cancer. Across the study: Detection consistently captured more beta-chain sequences than alpha-chain sequences. Raw reads contained each unique TCR and UMI combination more than ten times on average. General study findings and limits: Blood showed ubiquitous tumor TCRs more often at resection than at routine follow-up.

The germline V gene encodes CDR1 GTSNPN and CDR2 SVGIG (reference sequence). V was trimmed by 7 bases and J by 3 bases, leaving 13 bases between them. The CDR3 contains 13 residues. This clonotype was counted at least ten times. No antigen is known for it. A single record per CDR3 protein comes from TCRdb applying MiXCR to the 5' RACE reads. The data show about 18,000 distinct CDR3 sequences, about a fifth seen once. Time point noted: sample taken at primary tumor resection. Unsorted whole RNA of tumor, nontumor lung or frozen PBMC was sequenced. The gene calls are TRBV30 and TRBJ1-5; D is possibly TRBD1 (5 bases). This TCR was recovered from a male donor with early-stage non-small cell lung cancer. The sample consisted of PBMCs, taken at surgery. The CDR3 nucleotides read TGTGCCTTGGAAGCAGGGCACAATCAGCCCCAGCATTTT. The encoded protein is CALEAGHNQPQHF.